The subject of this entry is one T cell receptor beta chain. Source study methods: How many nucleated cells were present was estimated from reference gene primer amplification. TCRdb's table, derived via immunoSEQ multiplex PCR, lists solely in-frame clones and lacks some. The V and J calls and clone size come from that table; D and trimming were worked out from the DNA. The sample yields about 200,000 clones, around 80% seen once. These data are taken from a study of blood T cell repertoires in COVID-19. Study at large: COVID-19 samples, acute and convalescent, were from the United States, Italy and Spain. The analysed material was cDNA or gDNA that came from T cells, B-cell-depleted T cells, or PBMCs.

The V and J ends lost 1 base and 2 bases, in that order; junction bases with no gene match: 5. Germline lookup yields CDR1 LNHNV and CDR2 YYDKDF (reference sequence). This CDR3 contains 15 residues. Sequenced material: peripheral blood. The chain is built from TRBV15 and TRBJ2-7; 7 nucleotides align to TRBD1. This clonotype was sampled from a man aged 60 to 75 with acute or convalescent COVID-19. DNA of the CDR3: TGTGCCACCAGCAGAGGATGGGACAGAACCTACGAGCAGTACTTC. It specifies CATSRGWDRTYEQYF.